Below are 4 T cell receptor beta chains sequenced from a single sample in a study of patients and donors after allogeneic stem cell transplantation. TCRdb re-analysed the RT-PCR reads in MiXCR, keeping a single row per CDR3 protein. The sample carries about a million distinct CDR3 sequences, 18% recorded once. The sample was blood, either unsorted or a sorted T cell fraction (not recorded which). The receptors derive from a human donor who was either an allogeneic HSCT recipient or a stem cell or donor lymphocyte infusion donor (not recorded which). It is not recorded whose cells these are; they may come from a transplant donor.

This clonotype came up many times. V and J are TRBV12-3 or TRBV12-4 and TRBJ2-6; D perhaps matches TRBD1 (6 bases). The CDR3 consists of 19 residues. V lost 3 bases to trimming and J lost 1 base, with 19 bases between them. The chain's CDR3 is CASSFIKYRDPSGANVLTF. CDR3 sequence (DNA): TGTGCCAGCAGTTTTATTAAGTACAGGGACCCGTCTGGGGCCAACGTCCTGACTTTC.

This clonotype was detected a few times. The chain uses TRBV12-3 or TRBV12-4 and TRBJ2-2; the match to TRBD2 covers 8 bases. V shed 2 bases and J 5 bases; nucleotides not matched to a gene: 7. The CDR3 is made up of 16 amino acids. CDR3 DNA: TGTGCCAGCAGTTTATGGCGGGGGGCGCGGACCGGGGAGCTGTTTTTT. Amino acid sequence: CASSLWRGARTGELFF.

The chain joins TRBV18 to TRBJ2-2; a possible D gene is TRBD1 (6 bases). The CDR3 extends over 17 amino acids. Germline CDR1 reads KGHSH; CDR2 reads LQKENI. The ends were cut back, 4 bases at V and 1 base at J, with 16 bases in the middle. The CDR3 DNA follows: TGTGCCAGCTCACAAAATCGAGGGGGTCTGAACACCGGGGAGCTGTTTTTT. It yields the protein CASSQNRGGLNTGELFF.

This clonotype appeared many times. In nucleotides, the CDR3 is TGCGCCAGCAGCTTGGGGCAGGGGTTTGGCAATGAGCAGTTCTTC. Its protein is CASSLGQGFGNEQFF. The V and J genes are TRBV5-1 and TRBJ2-1, with a tentative D call TRBD1 (6 bases). The CDR3 is 15 amino acids. V lost 0 bases, J lost 6 bases, and 13 bases lay in between. From germline, CDR1 is SGHRS and CDR2 YFSETQ.